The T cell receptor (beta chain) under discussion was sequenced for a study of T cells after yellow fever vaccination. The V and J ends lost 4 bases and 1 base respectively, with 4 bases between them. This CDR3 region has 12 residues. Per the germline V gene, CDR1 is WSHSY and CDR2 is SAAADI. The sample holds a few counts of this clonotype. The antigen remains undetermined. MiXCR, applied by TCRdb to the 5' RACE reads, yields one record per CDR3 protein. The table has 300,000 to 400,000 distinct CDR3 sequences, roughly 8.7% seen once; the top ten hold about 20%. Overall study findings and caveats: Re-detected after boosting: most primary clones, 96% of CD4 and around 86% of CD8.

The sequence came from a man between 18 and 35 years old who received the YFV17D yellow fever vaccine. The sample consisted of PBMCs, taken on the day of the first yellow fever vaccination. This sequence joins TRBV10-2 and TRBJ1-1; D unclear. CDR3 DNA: TGCGCCAGCAGTGCTGCGAACACTGAAGCTTTCTTT. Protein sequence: CASSAANTEAFF.